The entry that follows covers one TCR beta chain sequence. What it recognizes is unknown. Sequencing was performed with immunoSEQ multiplex PCR; in TCRdb, only in-frame clones are kept and a portion is missing. The table shows nearly 2 million clones, with about 95% occurring only once. This entry is derived from a study of shared clonotypes between healthy human individuals. The wider study: The cohort comprised a couple of women and a few men. Their ages spanned 18 to 49 years. A donor's plate count was three for CD4 naive and three for CD4 memory; CD8 naive had two and CD8 memory one. General study results and limits: Several donors held around 5% of naive CD4 clonotypes in common.

The CDR3 has 16 amino acids. Germline V gene lookup returns CDR1 MNHEY and CDR2 SMNVEV (reference sequence). V lost 3 bases and J 8 bases, leaving 19 bases between the germline ends. CD45RO-negative cells were positively selected for CCR7, leaving out terminally differentiated effector memory CD45RA+ cells. Those who donated were healthy HIV-negative adults, with no recent acute infections or vaccinations reported. Material: naive CD8+ T cells sorted from blood. The source is a man aged 18 to 30 in good health. The V call is TRBV27, the J call TRBJ1-4; no definite D call. The CDR3 DNA is TGTGCCAGCAGTTTTTTGGGCGTTTTGGGTGGAGAAAAACTGTTTTTT. Protein sequence: CASSFLGVLGGEKLFF.